The T cell receptor beta chain described here comes from a study of T cell repertoires in cytomegalovirus infection. TCRdb re-called the reads through MiXCR, storing one row per CDR3 protein. Counted here are about 830,000 distinct CDR3 sequences, approximately 29% occurring once; the ten biggest clones make up about an eighth. V was pared by 5 bases and J by 1 base, with 12 bases between. Per the germline V gene, CDR1 is MNHNY and CDR2 is SVGAGI (reference sequence). The CDR3 has 14 amino acids. This clonotype was detected once. Its target is unknown. This specimen consisted of cultured CD8+ T cells from PBMCs, obtained from culture after CMV antigen stimulation. The chain employs TRBV6-6 and TRBJ2-7, with D tentatively TRBD1 or TRBD2 (5 bases each). The clonotype originates from a human donor in good health (CMV status not recorded). Some clones in this sample may be carry-over from other donors' samples. The CDR3 is CASSIAWGSYEQYF. The CDR3 DNA reads TGTGCCAGCAGTATAGCGTGGGGGTCCTACGAGCAGTACTTC.